This TCR beta chain stems from a study of blood T cell repertoires in COVID-19. Only in-frame clones appear in the TCRdb table, and some are missing; sequencing was by immunoSEQ multiplex PCR. In the table there are approximately 100,000 clones, about 80% of which are singletons. Germline values: CDR1 ENHRY, CDR2 SYGVKD. V lost 4 bases, J lost 7 bases, and 8 bases lay in between. This CDR3 is 13 amino acids long. Sequenced sample: peripheral blood. This receptor was taken from a man aged 70-80 years with acute or convalescent COVID-19. The genes are TRBV10-3 and TRBJ1-6; D is undetermined. In DNA, the CDR3 is TGTGCCATCAGTGGGACTGAGAATTCACCCCTCCACTTT. Its protein is CAISGTENSPLHF.